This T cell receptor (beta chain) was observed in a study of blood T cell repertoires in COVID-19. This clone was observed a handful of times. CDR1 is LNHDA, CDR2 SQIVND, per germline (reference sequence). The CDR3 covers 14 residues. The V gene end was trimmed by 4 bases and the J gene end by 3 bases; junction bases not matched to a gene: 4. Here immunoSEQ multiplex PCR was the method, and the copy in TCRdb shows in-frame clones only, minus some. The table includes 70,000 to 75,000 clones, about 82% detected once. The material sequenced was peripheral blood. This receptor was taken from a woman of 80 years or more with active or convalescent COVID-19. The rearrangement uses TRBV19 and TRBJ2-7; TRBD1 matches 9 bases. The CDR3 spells CASSRDRESYEQYF. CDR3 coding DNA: TGTGCCAGTAGTAGGGACAGGGAGAGCTACGAGCAGTACTTC.